The text below deals with one T cell receptor (beta chain). TCRdb keeps only in-frame clones here, not all; method: immunoSEQ multiplex PCR. The repertoire holds 15,000 to 20,000 clones, with 85% to 90% as singletons. The data belong to a study of T cell changes during pregnancy in multiple sclerosis. Germline trimming cut 4 bases from V and 4 bases from J; bases unmatched to any gene: 7. The V gene's germline CDR1 is SGHRS and CDR2 YFSETQ. The CDR3 length is 14 residues. The material was CD4+ T cells from peripheral blood mononuclear cells, obtained in the first trimester of pregnancy. V usage is TRBV5-1 and J usage is TRBJ2-7, with 8 bases matching TRBD1. The origin of this receptor is a female donor in good health, enrolled as a control in a pregnancy study. The CDR3 bases are TGCGCCAGCAGCGAGGGACAGGCCCCATACGAGCAGTACTTC. This translates into CASSEGQAPYEQYF.